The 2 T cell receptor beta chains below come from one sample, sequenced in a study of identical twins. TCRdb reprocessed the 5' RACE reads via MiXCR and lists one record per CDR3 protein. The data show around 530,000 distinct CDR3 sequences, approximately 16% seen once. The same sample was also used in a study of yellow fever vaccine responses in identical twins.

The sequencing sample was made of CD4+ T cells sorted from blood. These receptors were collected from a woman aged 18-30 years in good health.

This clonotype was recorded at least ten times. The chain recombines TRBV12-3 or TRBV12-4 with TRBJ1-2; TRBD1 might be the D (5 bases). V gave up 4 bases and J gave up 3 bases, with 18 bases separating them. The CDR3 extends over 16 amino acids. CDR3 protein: CASSYHGTPQDYGYTF. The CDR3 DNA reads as TGTGCCAGCAGTTACCACGGGACCCCTCAGGACTATGGCTACACCTTC.

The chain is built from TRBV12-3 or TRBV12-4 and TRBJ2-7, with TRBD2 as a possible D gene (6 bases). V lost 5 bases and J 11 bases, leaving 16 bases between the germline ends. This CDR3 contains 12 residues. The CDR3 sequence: CASSKPGLTKYF. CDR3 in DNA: TGTGCCAGCAGTAAACCGGGACTCACGAAGTACTTC.